This entry features one T cell receptor beta chain sequence. What it binds is not known. The CDR3 has 12 residues. Looked up from germline, CDR1 is MDHEN and CDR2 is SYDVKM. With 7 bases clipped from V and 7 bases from J, the junction kept 6 bases outside the gene matches. This specimen comes from a study of cytomegalovirus exposure and HLA in healthy donors. Overall study: Ancestry clustering placed about 86% of several hundred genotyped donors in the Caucasian-associated cluster.

Both 60 Vbeta primers and 13 Jbeta primers went into the PCR. The table came from immunoSEQ multiplex PCR; TCRdb's copy has only in-frame clones and leaves some out. The sample gives about 190,000 clones, over 80% of which show up once; 1.3% is in the top ten. Broader study findings: Sequencing depth roughly uniform across donors was assumed in presence/absence analyses.

The receptor's source is a man aged 25 to 40 in good health and CMV-seronegative. The material sequenced was PBMCs. This chain uses TRBV28 with TRBJ1-2, with 7 bases identical to TRBD1. The CDR3 bases are TGTGCCAGCATAGAGGGGGCTGGTGGCTACACCTTC. Translating it yields CASIEGAGGYTF.